The rows below give T cell receptor beta chains drawn from one sample of a study of T cells in Graves' hyperthyroidism and ophthalmopathy. A single record per CDR3 protein comes from TCRdb applying MiXCR to the multiplex PCR reads. The data show about 52,000 distinct CDR3 sequences, under 50% seen once. The sequencing sample was made of blood. These receptors were collected from a woman between 50 and 59 years old with Graves' ophthalmopathy. The CDR3 runs from the conserved cysteine through the conserved F or W. The D gene is left open where the match is weak. Rows give clone size only sometimes, using once, few, many, or a class for an expanded clone.

d_call	v_call	clone_size	j_call	cdr3_nt	cdr3_aa
TRBD2	TRBV20-1	NA	TRBJ2-5	TGCAGTGCTAGAATATGGACTAGCGGGAGCGGGACCCAGTACTTC	CSARIWTSGSGTQYF
NA	TRBV10-3	many	TRBJ2-4	TGTGCCATCAGTGAGCCAGGGGTGAACATTCAGTACTTC	CAISEPGVNIQYF
NA	TRBV5-1	many	TRBJ2-1	TGCGCCAGCAGCTTGGATTGGGGGAAAAATGAGCAGTTCTTC	CASSLDWGKNEQFF
NA	TRBV2	many	TRBJ2-1	TGTGCCAGCAGGCCCGGCGGAAACTCCTACAATGAGCAGTTCTTC	CASRPGGNSYNEQFF
TRBD2	TRBV7-2	few	TRBJ2-7	TGTGCCAGCAGGCTACCATCTTGGGGCGGGAGCTCCTACGAGCAGTACTTC	CASRLPSWGGSSYEQYF
TRBD2	TRBV7-6	many	TRBJ2-1	TGTGCCAGCAGCTTAAACCCCGGACTAGCGGGAGTGAATGAGCAGTTCTTC	CASSLNPGLAGVNEQFF
NA	TRBV9	many	TRBJ1-2	TGTGCCAGCAGCGTAGACAGGAACTATGGCTACACCTTC	CASSVDRNYGYTF
NA	TRBV15	many	TRBJ2-3	TGTGCCACCAGCTTTCTTCGGGAGAGGCCAGATACGCAGTATTTT	CATSFLRERPDTQYF
TRBD1	TRBV4-1	many	TRBJ2-7	TGCGCCAGCAGCCTGGGACAGGCTACCTACGAGCAGTACTTC	CASSLGQATYEQYF
TRBD2	TRBV3-1	few	TRBJ2-2	TGTGCCAGCAGCCAAGGTGGGAGGGACACCGGGGAGCTGTTTTTT	CASSQGGRDTGELFF
TRBD2	TRBV6-1	many	TRBJ2-2	TGTGCCAGCAGTGGGACTAGCCTGGGGGACAGGGAGCTGTTTTTT	CASSGTSLGDRELFF
TRBD2	TRBV20-1	many	TRBJ2-7	TGCAGTGCTGAGGGACTAGCCTACGAGCAGTACTTC	CSAEGLAYEQYF
TRBD1	TRBV7-2	NA	TRBJ1-1	TGTGCCAGCAGCTTGGCCGGGACAGGGGACACTGAAGCTTTCTTT	CASSLAGTGDTEAFF
NA	TRBV2	many	TRBJ2-4	TGTGCCAGCAAGCCGTCCATAGCCAAAAACATTCAGTACTTC	CASKPSIAKNIQYF
NA	TRBV10-2	NA	TRBJ1-5	TGCGTCAGAAACAGGGTTTCCAATCAGCCCCAGCATTTT	CVRNRVSNQPQHF
NA	TRBV9	once	TRBJ2-5	TGTGCCAGCAGCGTGTCAGCAAGGGAGACCCAGTACTTC	CASSVSARETQYF
TRBD1	TRBV5-1	many	TRBJ2-2	TGCGCCAGCAGCTTGGAGCAGGGGGTTGCCGGGGAGCTGTTTTTT	CASSLEQGVAGELFF
TRBD2	TRBV5-4	many	TRBJ2-7	TGTGCCAGCAGCCTTCCGGGACTAGCAGTCTACGAGCAGTACTTC	CASSLPGLAVYEQYF
TRBD1	TRBV5-8	many	TRBJ2-5	TGTGCCAGCAGCTTGGAGTTAGGGACAGGGGTGTCGGAGACCCAGTACTTC	CASSLELGTGVSETQYF
NA	TRBV7-9	many	TRBJ2-1	TGTGCCAGCAGCTCCCCGTCGCACTCCCGGAGCTCCTACAATGAGCAGTTCTTC	CASSSPSHSRSSYNEQFF
TRBD2	TRBV5-1	many	TRBJ2-1	TGCGCCAGTGCCCGAAGAAGCGGGGGTACGTACAATGAGCAGTTCTTC	CASARRSGGTYNEQFF
NA	TRBV7-2	NA	TRBJ2-7	TGTGCCAGCAGCTTTAACCCGACAGGGAGGGAGCAGTACTTC	CASSFNPTGREQYF
NA	TRBV5-5	many	TRBJ1-5	TGTGCCAGCAGCGAAAACAGCCGGGACAATTTTCGGCCCCAGCATTTT	CASSENSRDNFRPQHF
TRBD2	TRBV5-4	NA	TRBJ2-7	TGTGCCAGCAGCGGATTGGGGGAGGGGAAGGGTACCTACGAGCAGTACTTC	CASSGLGEGKGTYEQYF
NA	TRBV6-2/TRBV6-3	few	TRBJ2-5	TGTGCCAGCAGGATACCCTCCGGGACTTCGAGGGAGACCCAGTACTTC	CASRIPSGTSRETQYF
NA	TRBV15	once	TRBJ1-6	TGTGCCACCAGCAGCCGTGGTTCACCCCTCCACTTT	CATSSRGSPLHF
NA	TRBV12-3/TRBV12-4	NA	TRBJ2-5	TGTGTCAGCAGTCGCGACAGAAAAGAGATCCAGTACTTC	CVSSRDRKEIQYF
NA	TRBV20-1	NA	TRBJ2-3	TGCAGTGCTATTAAGAGGGGCTCCTACAATGAGCAGTATTTT	CSAIKRGSYNEQYF
TRBD2	TRBV20-1	many	TRBJ2-1	TGCAGCGCCCCTCGGGGGGGGGGGCTTACTGAGCAGTTCTTC	CSAPRGGGLTEQFF
NA	TRBV14	many	TRBJ2-3	TGTGCCAGCAGCCAAGCTCTGGCGGCAGATACGCAGTATTTT	CASSQALAADTQYF
NA	TRBV9	NA	TRBJ1-4	TGTGCCAGCAGCGTAGCGGGAGGGTACGAAAATGAAAAACTGTTTTTT	CASSVAGGYENEKLFF
TRBD2	TRBV6-6	many	TRBJ2-5	TGTGCCAGCAGGAGCGGGGGGCGAGAGACCCAGTACTTC	CASRSGGRETQYF
NA	TRBV19	many	TRBJ2-1	TGTGCCAGTAGTAGAACTAGGGGTGAGCAGTTCTTC	CASSRTRGEQFF
TRBD1	TRBV7-9	many	TRBJ1-4	TGTGCCAGCAGCACCGACAGGGGAAGACATGAAAAACTGTTTTTT	CASSTDRGRHEKLFF
TRBD1	TRBV24-1	many	TRBJ2-1	TGTGCCACCAGTGGACTATCAACCGGGACAGGGTTAATCTTC	CATSGLSTGTGLIF
TRBD1	TRBV7-9	NA	TRBJ2-1	TGTGCCAGCAGCTCAGGAGACAGGGCCAATGAGCAGTTCTTC	CASSSGDRANEQFF
TRBD2	TRBV10-3	NA	TRBJ2-5	TGTGCCATCAGTGAGTCGGGACTAGCGGGAGGGTCCGGGGGGACCCAGTACTTC	CAISESGLAGGSGGTQYF
NA	TRBV2	many	TRBJ2-2	TGTGCCAGCGGTTTGACAGAGAACACCGGGGAGCTGTTTTTT	CASGLTENTGELFF
TRBD2	TRBV4-3	NA	TRBJ2-3	TGCGCCAGCAGCCAAGATTGGCGGACTAGCGGGAGGGGAGATACGCAGTATTTT	CASSQDWRTSGRGDTQYF
NA	TRBV2	many	TRBJ2-2	TGTGCCAGCAGTGAAGAGGGGACCGGGGAGCTGTTTTTT	CASSEEGTGELFF
NA	TRBV20-1	NA	TRBJ1-2	TGCAGTGCTCCCCCTGGGGCAGGGGCCCTTAGTTATGGCTACACCTTC	CSAPPGAGALSYGYTF
NA	TRBV11-3	many	TRBJ2-5	TGTGCCAGCAGCTTAGATCTTGGAGAGACCCAGTACTTC	CASSLDLGETQYF
NA	TRBV5-5	many	TRBJ1-5	TGTGCCAGCAGCTACCTCGGGGACAGCAATCAGCCCCAGCATTTT	CASSYLGDSNQPQHF
TRBD1	TRBV28	few	TRBJ2-2	TGTGCCAGCAGCGGGACAGGGATGGGGCCCACCGGGGAGCTGTTTTTT	CASSGTGMGPTGELFF
NA	TRBV10-1	many	TRBJ2-1	TGCGCCAGCCATCCTAGAGCAAGCTCCTACAATGAGCAGTTCTTC	CASHPRASSYNEQFF
TRBD2	TRBV20-1	once	TRBJ2-1	TGCAGTGCTAGCGCGGGGGGGCCAGGTGAGCAGTTCTTC	CSASAGGPGEQFF
TRBD2	TRBV7-9	NA	TRBJ2-5	TGTGCCAGCAGCTCAGCCTGGGAGCGGGGAGTTCACTTACAAGAGACCCAGTACTTC	CASSSAWERGVHLQETQYF
NA	TRBV10-2	NA	TRBJ2-7	TGCGCCAGTTCCCGAGCGTTATCCTACGTGCAGTACTTT	CASSRALSYVQYF
NA	TRBV28	NA	TRBJ2-3	TGTGCCAGCAGCATATTCAGGGTCTCCCCTATGAGCACAGATACGCAGTATTTT	CASSIFRVSPMSTDTQYF
NA	TRBV12-3/TRBV12-4	many	TRBJ2-3	TGTGCCAGCAGTCTTGCTGGGACCCGGACAGATACGCAGTATTTT	CASSLAGTRTDTQYF
TRBD1	TRBV9	once	TRBJ2-1	TGTGCCAGCAGCGGGACAGGGGGCCTTGATGAGCAGTTCTTC	CASSGTGGLDEQFF
TRBD2	TRBV6-5	NA	TRBJ2-7	TGTGCCAGCAGTTGGGGCGGGAGTTACGAGCAGTACTTC	CASSWGGSYEQYF
TRBD2	TRBV4-1	NA	TRBJ2-7	TGCGCCAGCAGCCCTAGCCGTAGGCCGGGAGGAGTCGAGCAGTACTTC	CASSPSRRPGGVEQYF